This is a list of T cell receptor beta chains from one sample in a study of vaccination effects on CD4 cells after COVID-19. Their antigens remain unidentified. This table comes from immunoSEQ multiplex PCR, and its TCRdb copy is limited to in-frame clones, with some not included. The sample records 20,000 to 25,000 clones, 81% being singletons. Sequenced material: CD4+ T cells from PBMCs cultured with SARS-CoV-2 spike peptides, taken after COVID-19 vaccination. The receptors originated from a human donor who received a COVID-19 vaccine. Some clones in this sample may be carry-over from other donors' samples. CDR3s include the opening cysteine and the closing phenylalanine or tryptophan. A D gene is named only where the DNA matches it firmly. Only some rows state a clone size, as once, few, many or a class for expanded clones.

V gene: TRBV7-2
clone size: NA
D gene: NA
J gene: TRBJ2-5
CDR3 DNA: TGTGCCAGCAGCTTAGCGACAGAAGAGACCCAGTACTTC
CDR3 protein: CASSLATEETQYF

V gene: TRBV11-2
clone size: NA
D gene: NA
J gene: TRBJ2-2
CDR3 DNA: TGTGCCAGCAGCTTACCGGGGGAGCTGTTTTTT
CDR3 protein: CASSLPGELFF

V gene: TRBV6-5
clone size: once
D gene: NA
J gene: TRBJ1-2
CDR3 DNA: TGTGCCAGCAGCCCCTCGGGCACAGTTACCTATGGCTACACCTTC
CDR3 protein: CASSPSGTVTYGYTF

V gene: TRBV9
clone size: NA
D gene: TRBD2
J gene: TRBJ2-3
CDR3 DNA: TGTGCCAGCAGCCCGAGCCCAGCGGGAATGACAGATACGCAGTATTTT
CDR3 protein: CASSPSPAGMTDTQYF

V gene: TRBV5-1
clone size: NA
D gene: TRBD2
J gene: TRBJ2-1
CDR3 DNA: TGCGCCAGCAGCTTGTTGGGTGGACTAGCAGGCAATGAGCAGTTCTTC
CDR3 protein: CASSLLGGLAGNEQFF

V gene: TRBV6-1
clone size: NA
D gene: TRBD1
J gene: TRBJ1-2
CDR3 DNA: TGTGCCAGCAGTGAAGCGCTAACAGGGGCGTACTATGGCTACACCTTC
CDR3 protein: CASSEALTGAYYGYTF

V gene: TRBV9
clone size: few
D gene: TRBD1
J gene: TRBJ1-6
CDR3 DNA: TGTGCCAGCAGCAGGGGCGAAGGGGGCGGTAATTCACCCCTCCACTTT
CDR3 protein: CASSRGEGGGNSPLHF

V gene: TRBV6-5
clone size: NA
D gene: NA
J gene: TRBJ1-5
CDR3 DNA: TGTGCCAGCACCTCGGGGCTGAATCAGCCCCAGCATTTT
CDR3 protein: CASTSGLNQPQHF

V gene: TRBV7-8
clone size: NA
D gene: NA
J gene: TRBJ2-5
CDR3 DNA: TGTGCCAGCAGCTTAGAAACCCAAAGGTACCAAGAGACCCAGTACTTC
CDR3 protein: CASSLETQRYQETQYF

V gene: TRBV4-1
clone size: NA
D gene: NA
J gene: TRBJ1-5
CDR3 DNA: TGCGCCAGCAGCCAAGGGCCAAGTGGTCAGCCCCAGCATTTT
CDR3 protein: CASSQGPSGQPQHF

V gene: TRBV5-1
clone size: NA
D gene: TRBD1
J gene: TRBJ2-5
CDR3 DNA: TGCGCCAGCAGCTCGACCCCGGACAGGCAAGAGACCCAGTACTTC
CDR3 protein: CASSSTPDRQETQYF

V gene: TRBV7-9
clone size: NA
D gene: TRBD1
J gene: TRBJ2-3
CDR3 DNA: TGTGCCAGCAGCTTAGGGACAGGGGGACCAGATACGCAGTATTTT
CDR3 protein: CASSLGTGGPDTQYF

V gene: TRBV5-1
clone size: once
D gene: TRBD1
J gene: TRBJ1-1
CDR3 DNA: TGCGCCAGCAGCACCGCGACAGGGAGGCCTGAAGCTTTCTTT
CDR3 protein: CASSTATGRPEAFF

V gene: TRBV30
clone size: once
D gene: TRBD1
J gene: TRBJ1-6
CDR3 DNA: TGTGCCTGGAGGGGGACAGTCCATTCCTATAATTCACCCCTCCACTTT
CDR3 protein: CAWRGTVHSYNSPLHF

V gene: TRBV7-2
clone size: NA
D gene: NA
J gene: TRBJ2-1
CDR3 DNA: TGTGCCAGCAGCCCTTGGGGGTTTAATGAGCAGTTCTTC
CDR3 protein: CASSPWGFNEQFF

V gene: TRBV30
clone size: NA
D gene: TRBD1
J gene: TRBJ1-2
CDR3 DNA: TGTGCCTGGAGAGATTTCCGGGACAGGGGGCAATTTAACTATGGCTACACCTTC
CDR3 protein: CAWRDFRDRGQFNYGYTF

V gene: TRBV5-6
clone size: NA
D gene: NA
J gene: TRBJ2-5
CDR3 DNA: TGTGCCAGCAGCTTTCAAGGGATAGAGACCCAGTACTTC
CDR3 protein: CASSFQGIETQYF

V gene: TRBV3-1/TRBV3-2
clone size: NA
D gene: TRBD2
J gene: TRBJ2-3
CDR3 DNA: TGTGCCAGCAGCCATAGCGGGGGGGCTGCAGATACGCAGTATTTT
CDR3 protein: CASSHSGGAADTQYF

V gene: TRBV7-3
clone size: once
D gene: TRBD2
J gene: TRBJ2-3
CDR3 DNA: TGTGCCAGCAGCTTAGCCCGGACTAGCGGGAGATCCACAGATACGCAGTATTTT
CDR3 protein: CASSLARTSGRSTDTQYF

V gene: TRBV2
clone size: once
D gene: NA
J gene: TRBJ1-2
CDR3 DNA: TGTGCCAGCTCCCTGCAGAGGAGTGACTATGGCTACACCTTC
CDR3 protein: CASSLQRSDYGYTF

V gene: TRBV6-2/TRBV6-3
clone size: NA
D gene: NA
J gene: TRBJ2-2
CDR3 DNA: TGTGCCAGCAGTTACCAGGGGAGGGACGGGGAGCTGTTTTTT
CDR3 protein: CASSYQGRDGELFF

V gene: TRBV2
clone size: NA
D gene: TRBD1
J gene: TRBJ2-2
CDR3 DNA: TGTGCCAGCAATTTGGACAGGGGGACCGGGGAGCTGTTTTTT
CDR3 protein: CASNLDRGTGELFF

V gene: TRBV7-9
clone size: few
D gene: NA
J gene: TRBJ1-1
CDR3 DNA: TGTGCCAGCAGCCCACCCTTTGGGGTAATTGAAGCTTTCTTT
CDR3 protein: CASSPPFGVIEAFF

V gene: TRBV7-9
clone size: NA
D gene: TRBD2
J gene: TRBJ2-3
CDR3 DNA: TGTGCCAGCAGCTCCAAGGGACTAACCAGCACAGATACGCAGTATTTT
CDR3 protein: CASSSKGLTSTDTQYF

V gene: TRBV7-8
clone size: NA
D gene: NA
J gene: TRBJ1-1
CDR3 DNA: TGTGCCAGCAGCTTTTTCGGGGAAACTGAAGCTTTCTTT
CDR3 protein: CASSFFGETEAFF

V gene: TRBV7-2
clone size: once
D gene: TRBD1
J gene: TRBJ1-6
CDR3 DNA: TGTGCCAGCAGAGCCGGGACAGTCGCCTATAATTCACCCCTCCACTTT
CDR3 protein: CASRAGTVAYNSPLHF

V gene: TRBV27
clone size: NA
D gene: NA
J gene: TRBJ1-6
CDR3 DNA: TGTGCCAGCAGAGCCAGGTTCTTCTCCTATAATTCACCCCTCCACTTT
CDR3 protein: CASRARFFSYNSPLHF